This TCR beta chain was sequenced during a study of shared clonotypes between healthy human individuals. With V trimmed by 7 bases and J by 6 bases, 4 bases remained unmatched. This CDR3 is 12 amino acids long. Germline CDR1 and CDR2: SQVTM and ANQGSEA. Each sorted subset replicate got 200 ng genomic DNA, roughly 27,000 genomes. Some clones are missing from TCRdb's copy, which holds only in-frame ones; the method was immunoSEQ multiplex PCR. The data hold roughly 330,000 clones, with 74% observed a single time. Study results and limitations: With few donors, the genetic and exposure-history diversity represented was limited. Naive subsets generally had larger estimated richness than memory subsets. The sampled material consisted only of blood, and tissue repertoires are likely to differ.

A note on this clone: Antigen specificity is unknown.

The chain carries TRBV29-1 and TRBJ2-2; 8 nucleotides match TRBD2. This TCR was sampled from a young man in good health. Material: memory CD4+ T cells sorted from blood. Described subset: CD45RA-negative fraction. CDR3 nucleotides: TGCAGCGCGGGGGGGACGCCCGGGGAGCTGTTTTTT. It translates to CSAGGTPGELFF.